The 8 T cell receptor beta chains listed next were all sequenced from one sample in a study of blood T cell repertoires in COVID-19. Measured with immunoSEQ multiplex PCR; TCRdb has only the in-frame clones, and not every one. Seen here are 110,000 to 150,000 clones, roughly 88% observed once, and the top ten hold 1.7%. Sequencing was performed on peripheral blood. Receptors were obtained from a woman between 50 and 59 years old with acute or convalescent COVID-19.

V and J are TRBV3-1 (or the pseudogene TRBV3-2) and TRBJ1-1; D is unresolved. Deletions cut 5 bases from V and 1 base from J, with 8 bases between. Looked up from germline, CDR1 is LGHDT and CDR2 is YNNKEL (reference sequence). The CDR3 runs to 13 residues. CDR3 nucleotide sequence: TGTGCCAGCAGCTTCCCCGGGAACACTGAAGCTTTCTTT. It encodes CASSFPGNTEAFF.

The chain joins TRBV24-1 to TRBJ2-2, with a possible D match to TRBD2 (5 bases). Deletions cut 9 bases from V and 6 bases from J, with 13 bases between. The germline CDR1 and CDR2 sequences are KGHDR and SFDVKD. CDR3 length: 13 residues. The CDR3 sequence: CATRGVASGELFF. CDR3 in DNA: TGTGCCACCCGGGGAGTAGCGTCCGGGGAGCTGTTTTTT.

The CDR3 DNA is TGTGCCAGTACCACGACTCGCAGGGCAACAGAGACCCAGTACTTC. Translation gives CASTTTRRATETQYF. This chain uses TRBV19 with TRBJ2-5, with D tentatively TRBD1 (5 bases). The ends were cut back, 7 bases at V and 4 bases at J, with 19 bases in the middle. This CDR3 is built from 15 residues. Looked up from germline, CDR1 is LNHDA and CDR2 is SQIVND (reference sequence). Based on the CDR3 plus reference TRBV19 and TRBJ2-5, the full variable domain is DGGITQSPKYLFRKEGQNVTLSCEQNLNHDAMYWYRQDPGQGLRLIYYSQIVNDFQKGDIAEGYSVSREKKESFPLTVTSAQKNPTAFYLCASTTTRRATETQYFGPGTRLLVL.

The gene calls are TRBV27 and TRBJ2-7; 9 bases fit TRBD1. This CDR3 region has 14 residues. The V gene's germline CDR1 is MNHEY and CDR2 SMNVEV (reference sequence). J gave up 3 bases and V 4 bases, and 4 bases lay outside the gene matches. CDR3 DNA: TGTGCCAGCAGTTGGGGACAGGGTCTCTACGAGCAGTACTTC. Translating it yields CASSWGQGLYEQYF.

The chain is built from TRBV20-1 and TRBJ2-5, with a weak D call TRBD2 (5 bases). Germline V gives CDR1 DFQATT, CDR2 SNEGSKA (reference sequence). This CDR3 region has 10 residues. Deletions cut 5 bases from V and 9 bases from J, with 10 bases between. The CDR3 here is CSAPARAQYF. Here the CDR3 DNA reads TGCAGTGCTCCCGCGCGGGCCCAGTACTTC.

The CDR3: CASSSRDRWTDTQYF. CDR3 DNA: TGTGCCAGCAGCTCCCGGGACAGGTGGACAGATACGCAGTATTTT. J is TRBJ2-3 and V is TRBV7-6, with 8 positions matching TRBD1. The CDR3 is made up of 15 amino acids. The V gene's germline CDR1 is SGHVS and CDR2 FNYEAQ. V trimming: 4 bases; J trimming: 3 bases; junction bases outside the gene matches: 6.

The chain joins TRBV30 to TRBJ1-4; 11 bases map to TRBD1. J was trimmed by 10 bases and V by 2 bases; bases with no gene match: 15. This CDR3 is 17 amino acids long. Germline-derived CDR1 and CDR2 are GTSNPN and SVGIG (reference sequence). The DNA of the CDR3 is TGTGCCTGGAGTCCGATCGGATACGGGACAGGGGGTGGAAAACTGTTTTTT. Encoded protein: CAWSPIGYGTGGGKLFF.

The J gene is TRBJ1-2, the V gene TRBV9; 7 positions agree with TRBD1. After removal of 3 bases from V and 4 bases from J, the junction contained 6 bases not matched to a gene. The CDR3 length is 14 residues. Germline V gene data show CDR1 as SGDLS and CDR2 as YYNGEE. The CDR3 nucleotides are TGTGCCAGCAGCGCGACGGGACAGCTCTATGGCTACACCTTC. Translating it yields CASSATGQLYGYTF.